The clone carrying this TCR beta chain showed up just a few times. Its antigen is currently unknown. Using a J-beta primer mix together with a sample-barcoded 5' primer, a second PCR was run for roughly 6 to 11 cycles. Every sample gave at least 2.5 million paired-end reads containing CDR3. One entry per CDR3 protein, called by TCRdb with MiXCR from the 5' RACE reads. The data show almost 300,000 distinct CDR3 sequences, 25% to 30% seen once. This record comes from a study of blood T cells in healthy people across ages. Study-wide results and limits: Underestimates were what the diversity estimates from one million T cells were considered to be.

Sequenced sample: blood. This sequence originates from a woman in her seventies in good health.

CDR3 protein: CASSYTGVEEQYF. In DNA, the CDR3 is TGCGCCAGCAGCTACACCGGGGTCGAGGAGCAGTACTTC. This chain joins TRBV5-1 and TRBJ2-7, with D perhaps TRBD2 (5 bases). From germline, CDR1 is SGHRS and CDR2 YFSETQ. V was cut by 3 bases and J by 7 bases, with 14 bases left in between. This CDR3 contains 13 residues.